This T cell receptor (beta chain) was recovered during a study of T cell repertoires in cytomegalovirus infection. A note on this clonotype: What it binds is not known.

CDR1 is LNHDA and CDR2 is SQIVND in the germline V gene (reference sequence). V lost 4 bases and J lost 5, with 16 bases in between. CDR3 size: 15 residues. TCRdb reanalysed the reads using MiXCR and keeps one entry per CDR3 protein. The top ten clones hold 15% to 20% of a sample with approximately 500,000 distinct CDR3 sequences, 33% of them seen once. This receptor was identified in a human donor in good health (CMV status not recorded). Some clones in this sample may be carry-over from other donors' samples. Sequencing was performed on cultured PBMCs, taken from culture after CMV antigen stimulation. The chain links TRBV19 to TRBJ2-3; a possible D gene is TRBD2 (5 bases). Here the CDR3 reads CASSSLGIEGDTQYF. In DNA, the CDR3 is TGTGCCAGTAGTAGTTTGGGGATTGAGGGAGATACGCAGTATTTT.